Listed below are T cell receptor beta chains from one sample, sequenced in a study of CD8+ T cells in alopecia areata. Clones were read by immunoSEQ multiplex PCR, and TCRdb kept only the in-frame ones, dropping some. The sample consists of roughly 170,000 clones, just under 60% of them appearing once. The specimen was CD4+ T cells sorted from blood, collected at week 0. The source of these receptors is a human donor with alopecia areata. Both conserved end residues are part of each CDR3. D genes are given only for firm matches. Clone size is not always given. Where it is, it says once, few, many or a class for expanded clones.

size	V	D	J	CDR3	DNA
.	TRBV30	.	TRBJ1-5	CAWSVGSGSNQPQHF	TGTGCCTGGAGTGTAGGGTCGGGGAGCAATCAGCCCCAGCATTTT
once	TRBV4-1	TRBD1	TRBJ2-3	CASSPRTGDTDTQYF	TGCGCCAGCAGCCCGAGGACAGGGGACACAGATACGCAGTATTTT
few	TRBV18	.	TRBJ1-4	CASSPTQQEKLFF	TGTGCCAGCTCACCAACGCAGCAAGAAAAACTGTTTTTT
.	TRBV30	.	TRBJ2-6	CAWSQIYQSANVLTF	TGTGCCTGGAGCCAAATATATCAGTCCGCCAACGTCCTGACTTTC
.	TRBV4-1	.	TRBJ2-3	CASSQRTLSTDTQYF	TGCGCCAGCAGCCAACGGACACTAAGCACAGATACGCAGTATTTT
.	TRBV4-2	TRBD1	TRBJ1-1	CASSQADRDDTEAFF	TGTGCCAGCAGCCAAGCGGACAGGGACGACACTGAAGCTTTCTTT
.	TRBV29-1	.	TRBJ1-3	CSVGTLSGNTIYF	TGCAGCGTCGGGACGCTCTCTGGAAACACCATATATTTT
.	TRBV7-9	.	TRBJ2-2	CASSIITGTNTGELFF	TGTGCCAGCTCCATAATAACAGGGACCAACACCGGGGAGCTGTTTTTT
.	TRBV6-1	.	TRBJ1-5	CGAGGGGNQPQHF	TGTGGGGCTGGGGGAGGGGGCAATCAGCCCCAGCATTTT
few	TRBV5-1	.	TRBJ2-5	CASSLDSSQETQYF	TGCGCCAGCAGCTTGGACAGCTCCCAAGAGACCCAGTACTTC
.	TRBV5-4	.	TRBJ2-7	CASSLERGSSSYEQYF	TGTGCCAGCAGCTTGGAGAGGGGGTCGAGCTCCTACGAGCAGTACTTC
.	TRBV6-1	TRBD1	TRBJ2-3	CATMDRATDTQYF	TGTGCCACCATGGACAGGGCGACAGATACGCAGTATTTT
few	TRBV23-1	TRBD1	TRBJ1-4	CASSRQGSVCGKLFF	TGCGCCAGCAGTCGACAGGGTTCAGTTTGTGGAAAACTGTTTTTT
few	TRBV25-1	TRBD1	TRBJ2-7	CASTPRTGGYEQYF	TGTGCCAGCACCCCTCGGACAGGGGGCTACGAGCAGTACTTC
few	TRBV2	.	TRBJ2-7	CASSEHGGSYEQYF	TGTGCCAGCAGTGAGCACGGGGGCTCCTACGAGCAGTACTTC
few	TRBV2	.	TRBJ1-5	CASSADSGNQPQHF	TGTGCCAGCAGTGCCGACAGCGGCAATCAGCCCCAGCATTTT
once	TRBV9	TRBD1	TRBJ1-2	CASSAYSGGGYTF	TGTGCCAGCAGCGCCTACTCAGGGGGCGGCTACACCTTC
.	TRBV25-1	.	TRBJ1-6	CASSPREGFLSPLHF	TGTGCCAGCAGTCCCCGGGAGGGTTTTCTATCACCCCTCCACTTT
once	TRBV4-1	.	TRBJ2-5	CASSQGLHQETQYF	TGCGCCAGCAGCCAGGGACTCCACCAAGAGACCCAGTACTTC
.	TRBV20-1	.	TRBJ2-1	CSASRYNEQFF	TGCAGTGCTTCCCGGTACAATGAGCAGTTCTTC
.	TRBV10-1	.	TRBJ2-1	CASSSGNEQFF	TGCGCCAGCAGCAGCGGGAATGAGCAGTTCTTC
.	TRBV7-2	.	TRBJ2-7	CASSLMPSYEQYF	TGTGCCAGCAGCTTAATGCCCTCCTACGAGCAGTACTTC
.	TRBV29-1	.	TRBJ1-1	CSVQSLLMNTEAFF	TGCAGCGTTCAGTCCCTACTCATGAACACTGAAGCTTTCTTT
.	TRBV5-1	TRBD1	TRBJ1-1	CASSLANRGREAFF	TGCGCCAGCAGCTTGGCCAACAGGGGGCGAGAAGCTTTCTTT
.	TRBV9	.	TRBJ1-1	CASSTPRGDGTEAFF	TGTGCCAGCAGCACCCCTAGGGGGGATGGCACTGAAGCTTTCTTT
.	TRBV30	.	TRBJ1-1	CAWSPPKWGLNTEAFF	TGTGCCTGGAGTCCCCCAAAATGGGGTCTGAACACTGAAGCTTTCTTT
few	TRBV30	.	TRBJ2-5	CAWSVPRGYQETQYF	TGTGCCTGGAGTGTACCGAGGGGTTACCAAGAGACCCAGTACTTC
.	TRBV18	.	TRBJ2-5	CASCLGQSETQYF	TGTGCCAGCTGTTTAGGACAGTCGGAGACCCAGTACTTC
few	TRBV25-1	.	TRBJ2-5	CASSEEQGGVAYETQYF	TGTGCCAGCAGTGAGGAACAGGGAGGGGTGGCGTACGAGACCCAGTACTTC
few	TRBV5-6	.	TRBJ2-3	CASSLVGSRTQYF	TGTGCCAGCAGCTTGGTTGGAAGTCGTACGCAGTATTTT
.	TRBV30	.	TRBJ2-3	CAWSVGTDTQYF	TGTGCCTGGAGTGTGGGGACAGATACGCAGTATTTT
few	TRBV7-9	.	TRBJ1-6	CASSGQSGVSPLHF	TGTGCCAGCAGCGGACAGAGCGGGGTATCACCCCTCCACTTT
.	TRBV10-3	TRBD2	TRBJ2-7	CAIGLAGDEQYF	TGTGCCATCGGACTAGCGGGGGACGAGCAGTACTTC
.	TRBV11-3	.	TRBJ2-7	CASSRSYEQYF	TGTGCCAGCAGCCGCTCGTACGAGCAGTACTTC
few	TRBV30	.	TRBJ2-3	CAWRNGPSTDTQYF	TGTGCCTGGAGAAATGGTCCTAGCACAGATACGCAGTATTTT
.	TRBV11-2	TRBD2	TRBJ2-3	CASSLPTSGPTDTQYF	TGTGCCAGCAGCCTTCCAACTAGCGGACCCACAGATACGCAGTATTTT
few	TRBV6-1	TRBD1	TRBJ1-2	CALKGQAFYGYTF	TGTGCCTTAAAGGGACAGGCCTTCTATGGCTACACCTTC
.	TRBV5-1	TRBD2	TRBJ2-1	CASSLPSGGTYNEQFF	TGCGCCAGCAGCCTTCCTAGCGGGGGCACCTACAATGAGCAGTTCTTC
.	TRBV30	TRBD2	TRBJ2-7	CAWSVAPSRGAYEQYF	TGTGCCTGGAGTGTGGCCCCTTCGCGGGGGGCCTACGAGCAGTACTTC
.	TRBV2	.	TRBJ2-5	CASSAQGQETQYF	TGTGCCAGCAGTGCCCAGGGACAAGAGACCCAGTACTTC
.	TRBV2	.	TRBJ2-1	CASRGQYNEQFF	TGTGCCAGCAGGGGGCAATACAATGAGCAGTTCTTC
.	TRBV5-1	.	TRBJ1-3	CASSLSQQGSGNTIYF	TGCGCCAGCAGCTTGTCCCAACAGGGCTCTGGAAACACCATATATTTT
.	TRBV30	.	TRBJ1-2	CAWKGFYGYTF	TGTGCCTGGAAGGGGTTCTATGGCTACACCTTC
.	TRBV7-2	.	TRBJ1-1	CASSPGLGEAFF	TGTGCCAGCAGCCCAGGGCTCGGTGAAGCTTTCTTT
few	TRBV5-1	TRBD1	TRBJ1-1	CASSLRQGAEAFF	TGCGCCAGCAGCCTAAGACAGGGCGCCGAAGCTTTCTTT
.	TRBV13	TRBD1	TRBJ2-5	CASSALTGGQETQYF	TGTGCCAGCAGCGCGCTCACAGGGGGCCAAGAGACCCAGTACTTC
.	TRBV15	.	TRBJ2-5	CATSRTQETQYF	TGTGCCACCAGCAGAACTCAAGAGACCCAGTACTTC
few	TRBV5-8	TRBD1	TRBJ2-3	CASSLGQRGTDTQYF	TGTGCCAGCAGCCTGGGACAGCGCGGCACAGATACGCAGTATTTT
.	TRBV2	.	TRBJ1-1	CASIKDRPNTEAFF	TGTGCCAGCATTAAAGACAGGCCGAACACTGAAGCTTTCTTT
.	TRBV7-9	.	TRBJ2-6	CASSSVSSGANVLTF	TGTGCCAGCAGCTCCGTTTCCTCTGGGGCCAACGTCCTGACTTTC
.	TRBV9	.	TRBJ2-7	CASSGRGMGEQYF	TGTGCCAGCAGCGGGCGCGGAATGGGGGAGCAGTACTTC
.	TRBV10-3	TRBD2	TRBJ2-3	CAIRTNPGLAGSTDTQYF	TGTGCCATCCGAACTAACCCGGGACTAGCGGGGAGCACAGATACGCAGTATTTT